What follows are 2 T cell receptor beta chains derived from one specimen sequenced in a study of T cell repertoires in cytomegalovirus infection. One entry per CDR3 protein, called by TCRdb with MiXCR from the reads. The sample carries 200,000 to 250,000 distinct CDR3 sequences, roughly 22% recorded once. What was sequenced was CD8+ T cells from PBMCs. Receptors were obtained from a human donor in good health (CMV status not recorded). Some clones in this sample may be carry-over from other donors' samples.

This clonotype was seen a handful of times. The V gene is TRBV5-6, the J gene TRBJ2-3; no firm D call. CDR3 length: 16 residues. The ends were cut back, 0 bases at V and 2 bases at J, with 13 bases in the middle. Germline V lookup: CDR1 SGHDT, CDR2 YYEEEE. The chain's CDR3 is CASSLDFGPHTDTQYF. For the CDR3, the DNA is TGTGCCAGCAGCTTGGACTTCGGACCCCACACAGATACGCAGTATTTT.

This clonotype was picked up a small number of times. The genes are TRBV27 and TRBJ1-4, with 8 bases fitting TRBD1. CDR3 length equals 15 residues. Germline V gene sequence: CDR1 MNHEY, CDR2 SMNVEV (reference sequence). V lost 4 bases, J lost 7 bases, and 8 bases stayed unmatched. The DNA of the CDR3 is TGTGCCAGCAGTTCGTGGGGACAGGAGGGTGAAAAACTGTTTTTT. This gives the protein CASSSWGQEGEKLFF.